The clone carrying this T cell receptor (beta chain) was detected ten times or more. The sample belongs to a study of early T cells in non-severe SARS-CoV-2 infection. From the 5' RACE reads, TCRdb called clonotypes with MiXCR, one entry per CDR3 protein. The table shows 55,000 to 70,000 distinct CDR3 sequences, with 4.9% occurring only once. Germline V CDR1 and CDR2: SQVTM, ANQGSEA. The CDR3 has 14 amino acids. J gave up 5 bases and V 2 bases, and 8 bases lay outside the gene matches. This receptor was taken from an adult who was a healthcare worker with PCR-confirmed SARS-CoV-2 infection or an uninfected control (not recorded which). The chain has TRBV29-1 and TRBJ2-7, with 8 bases lining up with TRBD1. Input material: whole blood. The CDR3 bases are TGCAGCGTTGAAAGGGGACAGGCTGGTAACGAGCAGTACTTC. This gives the protein CSVERGQAGNEQYF.